These 8 T cell receptor beta chains share one sample of origin, sequenced in a study of T cells in Graves' hyperthyroidism and ophthalmopathy (dated by TCRdb to the late 2010s). The method was multiplex PCR. The sequencer was an Illumina HiSeq 2000. The TCR beta CDR3 regions were amplified from the RNA transcripts. The TCR CDR3 was subjected to a first round of RT-PCR using the HTBI primer set and the Qiagen OneStep RT-PCR kit. TCRdb handled the public reads itself, with Q25 trimming in fastp and clone calling in MiXCR, and kept productive beta chains. Every CDR3 protein is listed once, alongside the most common genes and DNA of its rows. The sample contains some 600,000 distinct CDR3 sequences, around 14% of them found a single time. Of the sample, less than 6% falls within the top ten clones. Input material: blood. The receptor set was obtained from a woman in her 30s with Graves' hyperthyroidism that later progressed to Graves' ophthalmopathy.

This clonotype was seen repeatedly, ten times or more. The V call is TRBV27, the J call TRBJ2-5; 7 bases fit TRBD1. From germline, CDR1 is MNHEY and CDR2 SMNVEV (reference sequence). After removal of 3 bases from V and 5 bases from J, the junction contained 6 bases not matched to a gene. The CDR3 runs 14 residues. The CDR3 loop is CASSFRGTGETQYF. CDR3 bases: TGTGCCAGCAGTTTCAGGGGGACGGGGGAGACCCAGTACTTC.

This clonotype was observed a few times. V usage is TRBV6-2 or TRBV6-3 and J usage is TRBJ1-1, with 11 nucleotides matching TRBD1. The CDR3 contains 16 residues. The germline CDR1 and CDR2 sequences are MNHEY and SVGEGT. The V and J ends lost 3 bases and 5 bases, in that order; junction bases with no gene match: 8. The CDR3 spells CASSYRTGGVWTEAFF. DNA of the CDR3: TGTGCCAGCAGTTATAGGACAGGGGGCGTGTGGACTGAAGCTTTCTTT.

This chain uses TRBV6-5 with TRBJ2-1, with TRBD1 identical over 9 bases. The CDR3 runs to 17 residues. Looked up from germline, CDR1 is MNHEY and CDR2 is SVGAGI. V was pared by 3 bases and J by 4 bases, with 10 bases of the junction left unmatched. The CDR3 DNA reads as TGTGCCAGCAGTTATCTCACCGGGGGACAGGGATACAATGAGCAGTTCTTC. Its protein product is CASSYLTGGQGYNEQFF.

V and J are TRBV11-2 and TRBJ2-7, with TRBD1 matching over 8 bases. Germline CDR1 reads SGHAT; CDR2 reads FQNNGV. The V and J ends lost 3 bases and 5 bases, in that order; junction bases with no gene match: 9. The CDR3 length is 15 residues. CDR3 in amino acids: CASSFPRTGFHEQYF. The CDR3 bases are TGTGCCAGCAGCTTCCCCCGGACAGGGTTTCACGAGCAGTACTTC. The full variable domain, with the rest looked up from reference TRBV11-2 and TRBJ2-7, is EAGVAQSPRYKIIEKRQSVAFWCNPISGHATLYWYQQILGQGPKLLIQFQNNGVVDDSQLPKDRFSAERLKGVDSTLKIQPAKLEDSAVYLCASSFPRTGFHEQYFGPGTRLTVT.

This clonotype was recorded at least ten times. The chain has TRBV9 and TRBJ1-2; D may be TRBD1 (5 bases). The CDR3 totals 15 residues. The V gene lost 5 bases and the J gene lost 4 bases, with 18 bases spanning the gap. The V gene's germline CDR1 is SGDLS and CDR2 YYNGEE. The CDR3 DNA sequence: TGTGCCAGCAGTCCCAAGACAGCAGGAGTCTATGGCTACACCTTC. Protein sequence: CASSPKTAGVYGYTF.

This clonotype was counted ten times or more. In DNA, the CDR3 is TGTGCCAGCAGTGACTCGGGGACAGGTTATGGCTACACCTTC. Translating gives CASSDSGTGYGYTF. J is TRBJ1-2 and V is TRBV6-4, with 8 bases fitting TRBD1. This CDR3 is 14 amino acids long. The ends lost 0 bases at V and 5 bases at J; junction bases unmatched: 2. Per the germline V gene, CDR1 is MRHNA and CDR2 is SNTAGT.

The chain carries TRBV24-1 and TRBJ2-2; maybe TRBD2 (5 bases). Germline lookup yields CDR1 KGHDR and CDR2 SFDVKD. The CDR3 totals 14 residues. V was pared by 6 bases and J by 2 bases, with 9 bases between. CDR3 in amino acids: CATSPRTNTGELFF. DNA of the CDR3: TGTGCCACCAGTCCTCGGACTAACACCGGGGAGCTGTTTTTT.

This clonotype was seen at least ten times. The chain's CDR3 is CASSLSPSMRTGELFF. The CDR3 DNA sequence: TGTGCCAGCAGTTTAAGCCCAAGTATGCGGACCGGGGAGCTGTTTTTT. The J gene is TRBJ2-2, the V gene TRBV27; no reliable D call. Trimming left V 2 bases short and J 5 bases short, with 15 bases between. Germline CDR1 and CDR2: MNHEY and SMNVEV (reference sequence). The CDR3 has 16 amino acids.